The next 32 T cell receptor beta chains were all read from a single sample in a study of shared clonotypes between healthy human individuals. Profiled with immunoSEQ multiplex PCR; TCRdb holds only in-frame clones, not every one. The profile shows some 2 million clones, approximately 95% of them singletons. Sequencing was performed on naive CD4+ T cells sorted from blood. Subset noted: CD45RA+ positively selected. The receptors originated from a man younger than 35 in good health.

The gene calls are TRBV6-5 and TRBJ1-6; 8 bases align to TRBD1. Germline V gene lookup returns CDR1 MNHEY and CDR2 SVGAGI. The CDR3 covers 15 residues. V gave up 3 bases and J gave up 9 bases; unmatched junction bases: 7. CDR3 amino acids: CASSYSTGASSPLHF. CDR3 DNA sequence: TGTGCCAGCAGTTATTCGACAGGGGCAAGTTCACCCCTCCACTTT.

The count of this clone is one. The genes are TRBV29-1 and TRBJ2-1, with D possibly being TRBD2 (5 bases). V was shortened by 3 bases and J by 7 bases, with 19 bases between the two germline ends. The CDR3 spans 15 residues. In germline, CDR1 is SQVTM, CDR2 ANQGSEA. CDR3 sequence (DNA): TGCAGCGTTGATCCCCTAGCTGGAAAGTATAATGAGCAGTTCTTC. The encoded protein is CSVDPLAGKYNEQFF.

With regard to this clone: Other DNA sequences from this sample encode an identical CDR3 as well. This chain joins TRBV5-4 and TRBJ1-1; a possible D gene is TRBD1 (5 bases). With 0 bases removed from V and 5 bases from J, the gap between germline ends came to 11 bases. The germline gives CDR1 SGHNT, CDR2 YYREEE (reference sequence). The CDR3 spans 14 residues. The CDR3 bases are TGTGCCAGCAGCTTGGAGCAGGGAGGGACTGAAGCTTTCTTT. Translation: CASSLEQGGTEAFF.

This rearrangement joins TRBV10-3 to TRBJ1-2, with D perhaps TRBD1 (6 bases). CDR3 size: 13 residues. Germline-derived CDR1 and CDR2 are ENHRY and SYGVKD. V lost 4 bases and J 7 bases, leaving 13 bases between the germline ends. In DNA, the CDR3 is TGTGCCATCAGTGGCTTACAGGGAAGTGGCTACACCTTC. Protein sequence: CAISGLQGSGYTF.

The chain joins TRBV5-6 to TRBJ1-2; TRBD1 is a possible D gene (5 bases). V was clipped by 6 bases and J by 3 bases, with 18 bases between them. Germline V gives CDR1 SGHDT, CDR2 YYEEEE. CDR3 length: 15 residues. This chain's CDR3 is CASTGSGGSDYGYTF. In nucleotides, the CDR3 is TGTGCCAGCACCGGTTCGGGGGGTTCAGACTATGGCTACACCTTC.

The chain has TRBV11-2 and TRBJ2-3; D gene uncertain. Germline CDR1 is SGHAT and CDR2 is FQNNGV. V was cut by 5 bases and J by 0 bases, with 9 bases left in between. The length of the CDR3 is 14 residues. CDR3: CASSPRVSTDTQYF. The CDR3 DNA sequence: TGTGCCAGCAGCCCTCGAGTGAGCACAGATACGCAGTATTTT.

V is TRBV4-2 and J is TRBJ2-7; 7 bases line up with TRBD2. The V gene's germline CDR1 is LGHNA and CDR2 YNFKEQ. The CDR3 is 15 residues long. The V segment lost 1 base and the J segment 3 bases; nucleotides outside the gene matches: 6. This chain's CDR3 is CASSQGGGTYYEQYF. Here the CDR3 DNA reads TGTGCCAGCAGCCAAGGGGGAGGGACCTACTACGAGCAGTACTTC.

The rearrangement joins TRBV6-5 to TRBJ2-7; TRBD1 agrees at 10 bases. The germline gives CDR1 MNHEY, CDR2 SVGAGI. CDR3 length: 14 amino acids. The ends lost 10 bases at V and 6 bases at J; junction bases unmatched: 12. This CDR3 reads CATSTRQGAAEQYF. The DNA for the CDR3 is TGTGCCACCTCAACCCGACAGGGGGCCGCCGAGCAGTACTTC.

The gene calls are TRBV9 and TRBJ1-4, with D uncertain. CDR3 length: 15 residues. The germline V and J ends were trimmed by 0 bases and 7 bases, with 13 bases remaining between them. Looked up from germline, CDR1 is SGDLS and CDR2 is YYNGEE. This CDR3 is CASSVDLGSGEKLFF. CDR3 in DNA: TGTGCCAGCAGCGTAGATCTGGGTTCCGGTGAAAAACTGTTTTTT.

This clone was picked up one time. Distinct nucleotide sequences in the sample also encode this CDR3. The chain joins TRBV5-4 to TRBJ2-7; 8 bases agree with TRBD1. The CDR3 is 15 amino acids. CDR1 and CDR2 (germline): SGHNT, YYREEE (reference sequence). Losses at the gene ends were 0 bases for V and 2 bases for J; bases not matched to a gene: 4. Written as DNA, the CDR3 is TGTGCCAGCAGCTTGGCCGGGACAGGCACCTACGAGCAGTACTTC. It is translated as CASSLAGTGTYEQYF.

V is TRBV30 and J is TRBJ2-3; 10 bases fit TRBD2. The V and J ends lost 3 bases and 2 bases, in that order; junction bases with no gene match: 17. CDR3 length: 19 amino acids. The germline CDR1 and CDR2 sequences are GTSNPN and SVGIG (reference sequence). Here the CDR3 DNA reads TGTGCCTGGAGGGGGGTCGGAGCGGGAGGGCCGCGTTTCACAGATACGCAGTATTTT. Translated, it gives CAWRGVGAGGPRFTDTQYF.

With respect to this clone: The junction departs from the called germline gene at one end, perhaps through a read error. In DNA form, the CDR3 reads TGTGCCATCAGTCCAGGGACAGGCTATGGCTACACCTTC. It codes for CAISPGTGYGYTF. The V and J genes are TRBV6-4 and TRBJ1-2; 8 bases align to TRBD1. The CDR3 has 13 residues. The germline V gene has CDR1 MRHNA and CDR2 SNTAGT.

The rearrangement uses TRBV6-1 and TRBJ1-1; D is unclear. V dropped 4 bases and J dropped 3 bases, with 12 bases sitting between them. Germline CDR1 and CDR2: MNHNS and SASEGT. The CDR3 covers 14 residues. The CDR3 DNA reads TGTGCCAGCAGTGTGACTTATGGGTACACTGAAGCTTTCTTT. The encoded protein is CASSVTYGYTEAFF.

J is TRBJ1-2 and V is TRBV4-3; D possibly corresponds to TRBD1 (6 bases). The V gene's germline CDR1 is LGHNA and CDR2 YSLEER. The CDR3 contains 16 residues. Trimming pared 1 base from V and 4 bases from J, leaving 16 bases between. CDR3 coding DNA: TGCGCCAGCAGCCAAGCCCCAGGGGACGGTGTCTATGGCTACACCTTC. Its translation is CASSQAPGDGVYGYTF.

The V gene is TRBV5-5, the J gene TRBJ2-7; TRBD2 aligns across 7 bases. Germline-derived CDR1 and CDR2 are SGHKS and YYEKEE (reference sequence). The CDR3 sequence is 13 residues long. The ends lost 4 bases at V and 6 bases at J; junction bases unmatched: 7. The DNA of the CDR3 is TGTGCCAGCAGCCGGGGGGAGCCCCCCGAGCAGTACTTC. Amino acids: CASSRGEPPEQYF.

The chain recombines TRBV30 with TRBJ2-1, with D unclear. CDR3 length: 12 residues. The germline V gene has CDR1 GTSNPN and CDR2 SVGIG (reference sequence). The V end was cut by 4 bases, the J end by 8 bases, with 12 bases between. The CDR3 reads CAWTRNRDEQFF. CDR3 in DNA: TGTGCCTGGACAAGGAATCGGGATGAGCAGTTCTTC.

The chain recombines TRBV28 with TRBJ1-3, with D unclear. V shed 5 bases and J shed 10 bases, with 12 bases lying between them. From germline, CDR1 is MDHEN and CDR2 SYDVKM. There are 12 residues in the CDR3. The CDR3 nucleotides read TGTGCCAGCAGTACACTCCCCGGGACCATATATTTT. Translating gives CASSTLPGTIYF.

About this clone itself: This specimen includes other DNA sequences encoding the same CDR3. The rearrangement joins TRBV9 to TRBJ2-1, with D maybe TRBD1 (6 bases). V was shortened by 0 bases and J by 4 bases, with 8 bases between the two germline ends. The CDR3 covers 14 residues. The V gene's germline CDR1 is SGDLS and CDR2 YYNGEE. CDR3 bases: TGTGCCAGCAGCGTAGGGACAGCATACAATGAGCAGTTCTTC. This codes for CASSVGTAYNEQFF.

V and J are TRBV6-6 and TRBJ2-7; 11 nucleotides line up with TRBD1. CDR1 is MNHNY and CDR2 is SVGAGI in the germline V gene (reference sequence). The CDR3 is 14 residues long. V dropped 6 bases and J dropped 2; count of bases not matched to a gene: 3. The CDR3 protein is CASRVGQGAYEQYF. CDR3 in DNA: TGTGCCAGCAGGGTGGGACAGGGGGCCTACGAGCAGTACTTC.

The V gene is TRBV20-1, the J gene TRBJ1-5; no firm D call. Germline CDR1 and CDR2: DFQATT and SNEGSKA (reference sequence). V was trimmed by 7 bases and J by 5 bases, leaving 6 bases between them. The CDR3 length is 10 residues. The CDR3 DNA reads as TGCAGTGTTGGGGATCAGCCCCAGCATTTT. Its translation: CSVGDQPQHF.

The chain uses TRBV5-4 and TRBJ1-1; weak D call: TRBD1 (6 bases). V gave up 0 bases and J gave up 6 bases, with 18 bases separating them. CDR3 length: 16 amino acids. Per germline, CDR1 SGHNT and CDR2 YYREEE (reference sequence). CDR3 nucleotide sequence: TGTGCCAGCAGCTTGGGGGACATCAGAGCGGGGGCTGAAGCTTTCTTT. This gives the protein CASSLGDIRAGAEAFF.

The gene calls are TRBV4-3 and TRBJ1-6; 8 nucleotides align to TRBD1. Trimming at V came to 1 base and at J to 6 bases, leaving 2 bases not matched to a gene. CDR3 length: 15 residues. Germline CDR1 LGHNA, CDR2 YSLEER. In nucleotides, the CDR3 is TGCGCCAGCAGCCAAGCCCAGGGGGCTAATTCACCCCTCCACTTT. It yields the protein CASSQAQGANSPLHF.

The chain carries TRBV7-2 and TRBJ2-7; no reliable D call. The CDR3 runs to 15 residues. Germline CDR1 is SGHTA and CDR2 is FQGNSA. V was shortened by 1 base and J by 3 bases, with 13 bases between the two germline ends. CDR3 DNA: TGTGCCAGCAGCTTAGAGGCAGGCAACATCTACGAGCAGTACTTC. Protein: CASSLEAGNIYEQYF.

This CDR3 reads CSVEGGQSLYEQYF. DNA of the CDR3: TGCAGCGTTGAAGGTGGGCAGTCTCTCTACGAGCAGTACTTC. The genes are TRBV29-1 and TRBJ2-7; the D is unclear. The CDR3 has 14 amino acids. Trimming took 1 base from V and 3 from J, leaving 13 bases between them. Per germline, CDR1 SQVTM and CDR2 ANQGSEA.

This chain joins TRBV6-1 and TRBJ1-2; the D is unclear. This CDR3 comprises 15 residues. The germline CDR1 and CDR2 sequences are MNHNS and SASEGT. V dropped 11 bases and J dropped 5 bases, with 24 bases sitting between them. The CDR3 coding sequence is TGTGCCGGAAGAGAGTCCGTGGCCGGAGGTTATGGCTACACCTTC. It is translated as CAGRESVAGGYGYTF.

In its sample, this clone was seen once. This chain connects TRBV6-1 to TRBJ2-3; 8 nucleotides line up with TRBD1. Unmatched junction bases numbered 7, after V lost 6 bases and J lost 2 bases. This CDR3 spans 15 amino acids. Germline V CDR1 and CDR2: MNHNS, SASEGT. This CDR3 reads CASSDRGRPTDTQYF. DNA for the CDR3: TGTGCCAGCAGCGACAGGGGCCGACCCACAGATACGCAGTATTTT.

On this clone: Additional DNA sequences in this sample encode the identical CDR3. The rearrangement links TRBV10-3 to TRBJ1-4, with D hard to call. Germline CDR1 is ENHRY and CDR2 is SYGVKD. This CDR3 is built from 12 residues. V lost 6 bases to trimming and J lost 5 bases, with 7 bases between them. The chain's CDR3 is CAIRGNNEKLFF. CDR3 nucleotide sequence: TGTGCCATCAGGGGAAACAATGAAAAACTGTTTTTT.

The chain couples TRBV10-2 to TRBJ2-7; 9 bases are a match to TRBD2. CDR1 and CDR2 (germline): WSHSY, SAAADI. Trimming removed 7 bases from V and 1 base from J; junction bases left unmatched: 8. This CDR3 comprises 15 residues. CDR3: CASILLAGNSYEQYF. CDR3 in DNA: TGCGCCAGCATTCTCCTAGCGGGAAATTCCTACGAGCAGTACTTC.

The rearrangement uses TRBV4-3 and TRBJ2-2; D ambiguous. This CDR3 is built from 17 residues. Per germline, CDR1 LGHNA and CDR2 YSLEER. V lost 3 bases to trimming and J lost 5 bases, with 19 bases between them. CDR3 sequence reads: CASSQIPATGVTGELFF. As DNA, the CDR3 is TGCGCCAGCAGCCAGATCCCGGCAACGGGTGTGACCGGGGAGCTGTTTTTT.

V is TRBV11-1 and J is TRBJ1-2, with D perhaps matching TRBD1 (5 bases). CDR3 length equals 14 residues. V lost 3 bases and J lost 2, with 10 bases in between. Germline loops: CDR1 SGHAT, CDR2 FQDESV (reference sequence). CDR3 DNA sequence: TGTGCCAGCAGCTTCGGAGGGGCCAACTATGGCTACACCTTC. This gives the protein CASSFGGANYGYTF.

The chain combines TRBV27 with TRBJ1-3; D is possibly TRBD1 (5 bases). V was trimmed by 3 bases and J by 0 bases, leaving 12 bases between them. Germline loops: CDR1 MNHEY, CDR2 SMNVEV (reference sequence). The CDR3 covers 16 residues. The DNA of the CDR3 is TGTGCCAGCAGTTTGGGGACCGGGGCCTCTGGAAACACCATATATTTT. This encodes CASSLGTGASGNTIYF.

The gene calls are TRBV5-1 and TRBJ2-1; 8 positions match TRBD1. The V gene end was trimmed by 0 bases and the J gene end by 6 bases; junction bases not matched to a gene: 8. Germline values: CDR1 SGHRS, CDR2 YFSETQ. This CDR3 has 16 amino acids. This chain's CDR3 is CASSLVSGQVSNEQFF. The CDR3 DNA is TGCGCCAGCAGCTTGGTTTCGGGACAGGTTAGCAATGAGCAGTTCTTC.